This T cell receptor (beta chain) was retrieved from a study of metastatic and nonmetastatic thyroid tumors. About the research overall: Repertoire comparison spanned blood and tumor or nodule tissue of malignant and benign thyroid patients.

In the study's own analysis: Construction of a distant-metastasis classifier for papillary thyroid cancer relied on CDR3 differences across clinicopathological groups. TCRdb called clones again from the PCR reads with MiXCR. TCRdb assigned the V and J calls; the authors' analysis was not used. Of around 89,000 clones listed, 14% to 15% were seen once; the top ten hold about 3.9%. Thyroid surgery was performed in patients who had received no treatment beforehand. This clone was counted ten times or more. Antigen specificity is unknown. From germline, CDR1 is WNHNN and CDR2 SYGVQD (reference sequence). Trimming took 4 bases from V and 3 from J, leaving 18 bases between them. The CDR3 is made up of 16 amino acids. Findings of the study overall: Significantly higher TCR beta diversity was reportedly seen in malignant thyroid tumors than benign nodules, in blood and tumor.

Sequenced input: blood. The rearrangement uses TRBV10-1 and TRBJ1-1; D gene uncertain. The source is a female donor with papillary thyroid cancer or a benign thyroid nodule (not recorded which). Some clones in this sample may be carry-over from other donors' samples. This CDR3 reads CASSAPTVAVYTEAFF. DNA for the CDR3: TGCGCCAGCAGTGCGCCTACCGTAGCCGTTTACACTGAAGCTTTCTTT.